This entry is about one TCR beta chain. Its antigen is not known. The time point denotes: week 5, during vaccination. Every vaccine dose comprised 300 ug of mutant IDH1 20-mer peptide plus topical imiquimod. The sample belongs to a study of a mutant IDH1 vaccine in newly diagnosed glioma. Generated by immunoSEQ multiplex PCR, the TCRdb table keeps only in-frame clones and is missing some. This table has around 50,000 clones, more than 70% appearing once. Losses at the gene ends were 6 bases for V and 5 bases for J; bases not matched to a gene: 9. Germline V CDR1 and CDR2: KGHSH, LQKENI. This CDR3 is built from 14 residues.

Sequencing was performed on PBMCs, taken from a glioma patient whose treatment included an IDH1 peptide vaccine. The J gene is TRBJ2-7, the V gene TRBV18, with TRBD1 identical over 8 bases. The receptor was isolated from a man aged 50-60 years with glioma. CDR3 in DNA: TGTGCCAGCTCGCATCCGGACAGGGCTGACGAGCAGTACTTC. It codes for CASSHPDRADEQYF.